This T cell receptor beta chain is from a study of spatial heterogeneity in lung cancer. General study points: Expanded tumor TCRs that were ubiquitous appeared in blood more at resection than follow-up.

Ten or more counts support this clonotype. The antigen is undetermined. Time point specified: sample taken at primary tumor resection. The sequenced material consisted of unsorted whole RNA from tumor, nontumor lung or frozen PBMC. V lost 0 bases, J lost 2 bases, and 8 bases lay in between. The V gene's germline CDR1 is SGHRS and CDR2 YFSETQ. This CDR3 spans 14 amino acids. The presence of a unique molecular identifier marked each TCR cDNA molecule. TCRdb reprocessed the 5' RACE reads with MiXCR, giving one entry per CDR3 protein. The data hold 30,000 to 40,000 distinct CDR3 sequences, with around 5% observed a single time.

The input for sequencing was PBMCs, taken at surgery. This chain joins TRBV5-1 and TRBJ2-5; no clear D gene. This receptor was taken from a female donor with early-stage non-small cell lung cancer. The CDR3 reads CASSLGSGQETQYF. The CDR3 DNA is TGCGCCAGCAGCTTGGGATCGGGTCAAGAGACCCAGTACTTC.